Listed below are T cell receptor beta chains from one sample, sequenced in a study of OX40 agonist ivuxolimab in advanced cancers. Sequencing was performed with immunoSEQ multiplex PCR; in TCRdb, only in-frame clones are kept and a portion is missing. Of tens of thousands of clones listed, 87% are singletons. Sample: CD4+ or CD8+ T cells sorted from blood, taken in a trial of the OX40 agonist ivuxolimab. Receptor source: an adult with an advanced solid tumor such as melanoma, head and neck, liver or kidney cancer. Both conserved end residues are part of each CDR3. Fields, in order: clone size, V gene, J gene, D gene, CDR3 protein, CDR3 DNA. D genes are given only for firm matches. Clone size is not always given. Where it is, it says once, few, many or a class for expanded clones.

clone_size: .
v_call: TRBV5-1
j_call: TRBJ2-7
d_call: .
cdr3_aa: CASSVSRGVYEQYF
cdr3_nt: TGCGCCAGCAGCGTCTCGAGGGGCGTCTACGAGCAGTACTTC

clone_size: .
v_call: TRBV11-2
j_call: TRBJ2-1
d_call: TRBD1
cdr3_aa: CASSLDMDRSQFF
cdr3_nt: TGTGCCAGCAGCTTAGATATGGACAGGTCGCAGTTCTTC

clone_size: .
v_call: TRBV9
j_call: TRBJ2-1
d_call: TRBD2
cdr3_aa: CASSPPITSGSLWNEQFF
cdr3_nt: TGTGCCAGCAGCCCCCCTATCACTAGCGGGAGCTTGTGGAATGAGCAGTTCTTC

clone_size: .
v_call: TRBV28
j_call: TRBJ2-7
d_call: .
cdr3_aa: CASTGVFYEQYF
cdr3_nt: TGTGCCAGCACAGGGGTCTTCTACGAGCAGTACTTC

clone_size: .
v_call: TRBV5-4
j_call: TRBJ1-6
d_call: .
cdr3_aa: CASSLGRGENNSPLHF
cdr3_nt: TGTGCCAGCAGCTTGGGCAGGGGTGAGAATAATTCACCCCTCCACTTT

clone_size: .
v_call: TRBV16
j_call: TRBJ2-4
d_call: .
cdr3_aa: CASSRGNGKDIQYF
cdr3_nt: TGTGCCAGCAGCCGAGGCAACGGGAAGGACATTCAGTACTTC

clone_size: once
v_call: TRBV2
j_call: TRBJ2-7
d_call: .
cdr3_aa: CASQSGAAVNEQYF
cdr3_nt: TGTGCCAGCCAGTCAGGCGCCGCCGTGAACGAGCAGTACTTC

clone_size: .
v_call: TRBV25-1
j_call: TRBJ1-2
d_call: .
cdr3_aa: CASSEFRQGSGYTF
cdr3_nt: TGTGCCAGCAGTGAGTTTCGGCAGGGGTCCGGCTACACCTTC

clone_size: .
v_call: TRBV29-1
j_call: TRBJ2-5
d_call: TRBD2
cdr3_aa: CSAPAGGDYVETQYF
cdr3_nt: TGCAGCGCCCCCGCGGGGGGCGATTATGTAGAGACCCAGTACTTC

clone_size: .
v_call: TRBV2
j_call: TRBJ1-2
d_call: .
cdr3_aa: CASTGKEVGGYTF
cdr3_nt: TGTGCCAGCACCGGGAAGGAAGTCGGGGGCTACACCTTC

clone_size: .
v_call: TRBV7-8
j_call: TRBJ2-3
d_call: .
cdr3_aa: CASSLDSDTDTQYF
cdr3_nt: TGTGCCAGCAGCTTAGACAGCGACACAGATACGCAGTATTTT

clone_size: .
v_call: TRBV27
j_call: TRBJ2-7
d_call: TRBD2
cdr3_aa: CASGYPGTSKYEQYF
cdr3_nt: TGTGCCAGCGGCTACCCCGGGACTAGTAAATACGAGCAGTACTTC

clone_size: .
v_call: TRBV6-5
j_call: TRBJ1-2
d_call: TRBD1
cdr3_aa: CASSSWDRGQDYGYTF
cdr3_nt: TGTGCCAGCAGTTCATGGGACAGGGGTCAGGACTATGGCTACACCTTC

clone_size: .
v_call: TRBV19
j_call: TRBJ2-3
d_call: TRBD1
cdr3_aa: CASSVQGAREDTQYF
cdr3_nt: TGTGCCAGTAGTGTTCAGGGGGCCAGGGAAGATACGCAGTATTTT

clone_size: .
v_call: TRBV9
j_call: TRBJ2-2
d_call: .
cdr3_aa: CASSVAAGASTGELFF
cdr3_nt: TGTGCCAGCAGCGTAGCGGCCGGGGCGAGCACCGGGGAGCTGTTTTTT

clone_size: once
v_call: TRBV7-6
j_call: TRBJ2-7
d_call: TRBD1
cdr3_aa: CASSLGTGAYEQYF
cdr3_nt: TGTGCCAGCAGCTTAGGAACAGGGGCCTACGAGCAGTACTTC

clone_size: .
v_call: TRBV5-1
j_call: TRBJ2-1
d_call: .
cdr3_aa: CASTWGDRQYNEQFF
cdr3_nt: TGCGCCAGCACATGGGGGGACAGACAATACAATGAGCAGTTCTTC

clone_size: .
v_call: TRBV5-4
j_call: TRBJ2-5
d_call: .
cdr3_aa: CASSLAPRGGQETQYF
cdr3_nt: TGTGCCAGCAGCTTGGCCCCCAGGGGCGGTCAAGAGACCCAGTACTTC

clone_size: .
v_call: TRBV4-2
j_call: TRBJ1-4
d_call: .
cdr3_aa: CASSQEPATENEKLFF
cdr3_nt: TGTGCCAGCAGCCAAGAACCCGCGACAGAGAATGAAAAACTGTTTTTT

clone_size: few
v_call: TRBV25-1
j_call: TRBJ1-1
d_call: .
cdr3_aa: CASSRGGLNTEAFF
cdr3_nt: TGTGCCAGCAGTCGGGGCGGTCTGAACACTGAAGCTTTCTTT

clone_size: .
v_call: TRBV10-1
j_call: TRBJ2-5
d_call: TRBD2
cdr3_aa: CASSKGTSGSETQYF
cdr3_nt: TGCGCCAGCAGTAAAGGGACTAGCGGGAGTGAGACCCAGTACTTC